This TCR beta chain was found in a study of cytomegalovirus exposure and HLA in healthy donors. Study outcomes and limitations: Roughly uniform sequencing depth across donors was assumed, possibly incorrectly.

The germline CDR1 and CDR2 sequences are MDHEN and SYDVKM. The CDR3 contains 12 residues. The junction had 2 bases not matched to a gene; V was cut back by 5 bases and J by 7 bases. Concerning this clone itself: Its cognate antigen is unknown.

The PCR made use of 60 Vbeta and 13 Jbeta primers. Some clones are missing from TCRdb's copy, which holds only in-frame ones; the method was immunoSEQ multiplex PCR. This table holds 100,000 to 150,000 clones, about 80% found once. This TCR derives from a woman in her forties or fifties in good health and CMV-seronegative. The V and J genes are TRBV28 and TRBJ1-2; 9 positions match TRBD1. Sample: PBMCs. The CDR3 protein is CASSTGGLGYTF. CDR3 nucleotides: TGTGCCAGCAGTACAGGGGGCCTTGGCTACACCTTC.